This T cell receptor (beta chain) was observed in a study of spatial heterogeneity in lung cancer. Study outcomes and limitations: Mutation tallies in tumors tracked expanded intratumoral alpha and beta TCR counts. Numbers of ubiquitous and regional expanded TCRs tracked ubiquitous and regional nonsynonymous mutation counts, respectively.

In the library, each TCR cDNA molecule bore its own unique molecular identifier. TCRdb itself ran the 5' RACE reads through MiXCR, one entry per CDR3 protein. Of 24,000 or so distinct CDR3 sequences in the sample, 8.8% were seen once. This clonotype turned up a few times. As yet, its antigen is unknown. The time point: sample taken at primary tumor resection. Whole RNA, which was extracted from tumor, nontumor lung tissue or frozen PBMC, was sequenced without any cell sorting. This CDR3 comprises 14 residues. Germline V lookup: CDR1 MNHNS, CDR2 SASEGT. V was trimmed by 5 bases and J by 4 bases, leaving 13 bases between them.

The sequence came from a male donor with early-stage non-small cell lung cancer. Sequenced here: lung tumor tissue, sampled at surgery. The V and J genes are TRBV6-1 and TRBJ2-3; D gene ambiguous. The CDR3 bases are TGTGCCAGCAGTCTTTCGGGCATCCCAGATACGCAGTATTTT. As protein: CASSLSGIPDTQYF.